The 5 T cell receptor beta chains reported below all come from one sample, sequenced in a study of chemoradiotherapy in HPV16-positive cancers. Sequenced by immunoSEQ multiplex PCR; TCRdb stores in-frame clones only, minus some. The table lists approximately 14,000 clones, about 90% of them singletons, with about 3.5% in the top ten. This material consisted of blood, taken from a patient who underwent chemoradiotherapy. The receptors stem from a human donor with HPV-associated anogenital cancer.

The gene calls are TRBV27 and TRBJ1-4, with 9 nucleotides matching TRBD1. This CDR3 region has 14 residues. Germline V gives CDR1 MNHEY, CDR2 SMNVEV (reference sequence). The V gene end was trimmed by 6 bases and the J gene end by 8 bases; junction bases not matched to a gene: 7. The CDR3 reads CASRQGALDEKLFF. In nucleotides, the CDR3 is TGTGCCAGCAGACAGGGGGCATTAGACGAAAAACTGTTTTTT.

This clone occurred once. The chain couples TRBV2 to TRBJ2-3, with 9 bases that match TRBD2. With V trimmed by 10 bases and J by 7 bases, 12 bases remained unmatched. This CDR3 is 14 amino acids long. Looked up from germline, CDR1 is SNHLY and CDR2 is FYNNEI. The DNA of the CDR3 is TGTGCCATGCAAAATAGCGGGAGCGACTATACGCAGTATTTT. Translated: CAMQNSGSDYTQYF.

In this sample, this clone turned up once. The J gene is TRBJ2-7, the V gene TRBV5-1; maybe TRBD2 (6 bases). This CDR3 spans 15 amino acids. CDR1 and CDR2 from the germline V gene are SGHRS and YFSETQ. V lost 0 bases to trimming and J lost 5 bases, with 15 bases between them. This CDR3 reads CASSLGAGGMDEQYF. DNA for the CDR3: TGCGCCAGCAGCTTGGGAGCGGGTGGAATGGACGAGCAGTACTTC.

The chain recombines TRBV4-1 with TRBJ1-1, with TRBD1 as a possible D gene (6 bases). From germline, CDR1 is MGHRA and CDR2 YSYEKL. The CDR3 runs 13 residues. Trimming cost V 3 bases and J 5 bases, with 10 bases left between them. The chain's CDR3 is CASSHTGRTEAFF. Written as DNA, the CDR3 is TGCGCCAGCAGCCACACAGGGAGGACTGAAGCTTTCTTT.

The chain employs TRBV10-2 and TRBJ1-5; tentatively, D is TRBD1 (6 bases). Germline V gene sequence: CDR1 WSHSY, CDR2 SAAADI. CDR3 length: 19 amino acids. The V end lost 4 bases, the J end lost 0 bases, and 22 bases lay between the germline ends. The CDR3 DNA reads TGCGCCAGCAGTGTGGACAGCCCGGGGAGGGGGATTAGCAATCAGCCCCAGCATTTT. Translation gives CASSVDSPGRGISNQPQHF.